This entry features one T cell receptor (beta chain) sequence. The target of this receptor is not known. No per-base quality is available; no much larger clone lies one base away. The data were taken from a study of blood T cell repertoires in COVID-19 (dated by TCRdb to about 2020). For the wider study: Samples from collaborators originated in the United States, Italy and Spain and spanned both the acute and convalescent phases of COVID-19. The prospective study material was composed of cDNA or gDNA derived from T cells, B-cell-depleted T cells, or PBMCs. Deeply sampled blood TCRbeta repertoires from subjects exposed to, actively infected with, or recovered from COVID-19 were included in the dataset. A freely available public database, intended as a resource for researchers studying the immune response to SARS-CoV-2, is where the repertoires were released. Samples came from the ongoing ImmuneRACE study (first 160 participants) plus 1,254 subjects from 6 global collaborators. Nearly every sample came with metadata listing a de-identified subject ID, COVID-19 status, age in years and sex. HLA class I and class II types, where available, came from metadata supplied by the sample provider rather than from assay-based typing. What the work shows at the level of the full study, not this receptor alone: The quantity of clinical and demographic metadata differed by source and by participant and was supplied without curation.

TCRbeta CDR3 regions were amplified from genomic DNA using the immunoSEQ Assay, a bias-controlled multiplex PCR. Regarding the original processing steps: The number of nucleated cells in each sample was estimated by amplification of reference gene primers within the assay. To quantify the absolute abundance of each unique TCRbeta CDR3 rearrangement, sequence reads were collapsed and filtered. For each sample, productive Simpson clonality was calculated as the square root of Simpson's diversity index over productive rearrangements. TCRdb mirrors the immuneACCESS table, restricted to in-frame sequences. Some clones are absent from its copies; in checked studies, under half trace to an unresolved V gene, and the reason for the others is unknown. Clone size and the V and J calls come from that table; the DNA yielded D and trimming. The sample table lists about 350,000 clones, more than 70% of them with a count of one. The ten largest clones add up to under 5% of the sample.

Inclusive of the bounding cysteine and phenylalanine, the CDR3 is 12 residues long. Only the CDR3 region is kept as DNA, spanning 36 bases read in frame from base 1. From a lookup of the germline V gene (reference sequence), CDR1 and CDR2 are LGHDT and YNNKEL. At the junction V is shortened by 8 bases and J by 2 bases, with 7 bases in between. One collaborating source in Seattle enrolled patients while the patients were actively infected and followed the patients over time throughout the course of disease. Whole blood was collected in K2EDTA tubes by collaborating institutions according to the institutions' own protocols. For TCRbeta analysis, collaborators shipped samples as frozen whole blood, isolated PBMCs, or DNA extracted from either of those sample types.

The origin of this receptor is a woman aged 60 to 75 with COVID-19, enrolled during active disease. Sequencing was performed on peripheral blood. The chain uses TRBV3-1 (or the pseudogene TRBV3-2) and TRBJ2-4; TRBD1 is possibly the D segment (6 matching bases). The CDR3 protein sequence reads: CASGGSKNIQYF. The sequenced DNA: TGTGCCAGCGGGGGCTCCAAAAACATTCAGTACTTC.